Below, 31 T cell receptor beta chains from the same sample are listed, as sequenced in a study of blood T cell repertoires in COVID-19. TCRdb's table, derived via immunoSEQ multiplex PCR, lists solely in-frame clones and lacks some. The top ten clones hold 15% to 20% of a sample with some 80,000 clones, just under 85% of them seen once. The material sequenced was peripheral blood. These receptor sequences come from a man older than 75 with active or convalescent COVID-19.

J is TRBJ2-4 and V is TRBV19; 8 positions agree with TRBD2. Germline CDR1 reads LNHDA; CDR2 reads SQIVND (reference sequence). CDR3 length equals 14 residues. V lost 3 bases and J lost 9; bases outside the gene matches: 7. For the CDR3, the DNA is TGTGCCAGTAGTATGGCCCCGGGGGGGACCATTCAGTACTTC. This encodes CASSMAPGGTIQYF.

There are a few counts of this clone. The chain carries TRBV5-1 and TRBJ2-2; D call uncertain. The germline V gene has CDR1 SGHRS and CDR2 YFSETQ. There are 15 residues in the CDR3. V lost 4 bases and J 4 bases, leaving 14 bases between the germline ends. The CDR3, as DNA: TGCGCCAGCAGCGGAAACCTCTGGAGCACCGGGGAGCTGTTTTTT. Translation: CASSGNLWSTGELFF.

This rearrangement joins TRBV10-1 to TRBJ2-1, with TRBD1 as a possible D gene (6 bases). The CDR3 runs to 13 residues. Germline V gene data show CDR1 as WNHNN and CDR2 as SYGVQD (reference sequence). V was clipped by 3 bases and J by 4 bases, with 7 bases between them. In nucleotides, the CDR3 is TGCGCCAGCAGTGACGGACAGTACAATGAGCAGTTCTTC. The encoded protein is CASSDGQYNEQFF.

The chain has TRBV21-1 and TRBJ1-6. TRBV21-1 has pseudogene status. This CDR3 comprises 15 residues. CDR3 coding DNA: TGTGCCAGCAGCAAAGGGGAGGGGGGTGGATCACCCCTCCACTTT. It yields the protein CASSKGEGGGSPLHF.

This rearrangement joins TRBV2 to TRBJ2-1, with D maybe TRBD2 (6 bases). Germline V gives CDR1 SNHLY, CDR2 FYNNEI. V lost 6 bases and J 10 bases, leaving 16 bases between the germline ends. The CDR3 sequence is 13 residues long. For the CDR3, the DNA is TGTGCCAGCAGCTCCGGGACTCCTTGGGAGCAGTTCTTC. Protein product: CASSSGTPWEQFF.

This clone appeared once. The CDR3 is CASSLAGSSYEQYV. DNA for the CDR3: TGTGCCAGCAGCTTAGCCGGGAGCTCCTACGAGCAGTACGTC. V is TRBV7-2 and J is TRBJ2-7; possible D gene TRBD2, 6 bases. The CDR3 covers 14 residues. V was pared by 0 bases and J by 0 bases, with 6 bases between. Per germline, CDR1 SGHTA and CDR2 FQGNSA.

The chain carries TRBV20-1 and TRBJ2-4; 7 bases align to TRBD1. The V gene end was trimmed by 3 bases and the J gene end by 0 bases; junction bases not matched to a gene: 2. The V gene's germline CDR1 is DFQATT and CDR2 SNEGSKA (reference sequence). CDR3 length equals 14 residues. DNA of the CDR3: TGCAGTGCTAGTGAGGGGGCAGCCAAAAACATTCAGTACTTC. Residues: CSASEGAAKNIQYF.

At least ten counts were recorded for this clone. This sample includes further DNA sequences coding for the same CDR3. This sequence joins TRBV29-1 and TRBJ2-1, with D possibly matching TRBD2 (5 bases). Trimming stripped 4 bases from V and 7 bases from J, with 8 bases between. This CDR3 comprises 11 residues. Germline V lookup: CDR1 SQVTM, CDR2 ANQGSEA. For the CDR3, the DNA is TGCAGCGTTGGAGCGGATAATGAGCAGTTCTTC. Translation: CSVGADNEQFF.

The V gene is TRBV6-5, the J gene TRBJ2-2, with TRBD2 matching over 7 bases. The CDR3 runs to 13 residues. V lost 6 bases and J lost 6; bases outside the gene matches: 4. Germline assignment: CDR1 MNHEY and CDR2 SVGAGI. CDR3 in DNA: TGTGCCAGCAGGGGGGGGATCCCCGGGGAGCTGTTTTTT. Translating it yields CASRGGIPGELFF.

This clone was counted a few times. The J gene is TRBJ2-3, the V gene TRBV10-3; weak D call: TRBD2 (7 bases). Trimming cost V 7 bases and J 4 bases, with 12 bases left between them. The CDR3 runs to 13 residues. From germline, CDR1 is ENHRY and CDR2 SYGVKD. CDR3 sequence: CAIKGGASDTQYF. CDR3 bases: TGTGCCATCAAGGGGGGGGCTTCAGATACGCAGTATTTT.

The CDR3 DNA reads TGCGCCAGCAGCCTTGGACTAGCGGGAGGGACGTCAGATACGCAGTATTTT. Its translation is CASSLGLAGGTSDTQYF. The rearrangement joins TRBV5-1 to TRBJ2-3; TRBD2 aligns across 15 bases. Germline V CDR1 and CDR2: SGHRS, YFSETQ. The CDR3 is 17 residues long. J lost 4 bases, V lost 4 bases, and 7 bases had no gene match. The full variable domain, with the rest looked up from reference TRBV5-1 and TRBJ2-3, is KAGVTQTPRYLIKTRGQQVTLSCSPISGHRSVSWYQQTPGQGLQFLFEYFSETQRNKGNFPGRFSGRQFSNSRSEMNVSTLELGDSALYLCASSLGLAGGTSDTQYFGPGTRLTVL.

This rearrangement joins TRBV21-1 to TRBJ1-6; the tabulated D call, TRBD1, remains unverified against the DNA. TRBV21-1 has pseudogene status. The CDR3 is 16 amino acids. The DNA of the CDR3 is TGTGCCAGCAGCATGGTAGGGACAGGGGAAAATTCACCCCTCCACTTT. This sequence encodes CASSMVGTGENSPLHF.

J is TRBJ2-1 and V is TRBV6-6; a weak D match, TRBD2 (5 bases). Germline CDR1 reads MNHNY; CDR2 reads SVGAGI (reference sequence). The CDR3 runs 14 residues. V gave up 2 bases and J gave up 4 bases, with 9 bases separating them. CDR3 nucleotide sequence: TGTGCCAGCAGTTACCCCGGGAATTACAATGAGCAGTTCTTC. Amino acid sequence: CASSYPGNYNEQFF.

The chain combines TRBV6-5 with TRBJ2-5; 10 nucleotides align to TRBD1. Germline values: CDR1 MNHEY, CDR2 SVGAGI. V lost 6 bases to trimming and J lost 2 bases; unmatched junction nucleotides: 6. CDR3 length equals 15 residues. CDR3 in DNA: TGTGCCAGCAGAAACGACAGGGGGCGGCAAGAGACCCAGTACTTC. Its protein is CASRNDRGRQETQYF.

V and J are TRBV27 and TRBJ2-1; D perhaps matches TRBD1 (6 bases). This CDR3 has 14 residues. Germline CDR1 MNHEY, CDR2 SMNVEV (reference sequence). Deletions cut 5 bases from V and 5 bases from J, with 13 bases between. The CDR3: CASSVTGTNNEQFF. The CDR3 coding sequence is TGTGCCAGCAGTGTAACCGGGACAAACAATGAGCAGTTCTTC.

This chain links TRBV5-1 with TRBJ2-5; 9 bases map to TRBD1. The germline V gene has CDR1 SGHRS and CDR2 YFSETQ. Trimming took 4 bases from V and 5 from J; bases not matched to a gene: 9. This CDR3 spans 15 amino acids. CDR3 residues: CASSPRQGGSETQYF. The CDR3 coding sequence is TGCGCCAGCAGCCCCCGACAGGGGGGTTCGGAGACCCAGTACTTC.

The J gene is TRBJ1-5, the V gene TRBV4-1; unclear D gene. Germline V lookup: CDR1 MGHRA, CDR2 YSYEKL. This CDR3 has 15 residues. V lost 0 bases, J lost 5 bases, and 11 bases lay in between. CDR3 sequence: CASSQDPARHQPQHF. DNA of the CDR3: TGCGCCAGCAGCCAAGATCCGGCCAGGCATCAGCCCCAGCATTTT.

The V and J genes are TRBV13 and TRBJ2-5; 10 bases are shared with TRBD1. V dropped 5 bases and J dropped 1; count of bases not matched to a gene: 10. This CDR3 region has 17 residues. The germline V gene has CDR1 PRHDT and CDR2 FYEKMQ (reference sequence). CDR3 residues: CASSLGRQGARQETQYF. The CDR3 DNA reads TGTGCCAGCAGCCTTGGCCGACAGGGGGCCCGCCAAGAGACCCAGTACTTC.

The V and J genes are TRBV10-3 and TRBJ1-6, with TRBD1 matching 8 bases. V dropped 10 bases and J dropped 9; count of bases not matched to a gene: 8. CDR3 size: 13 residues. Germline V gene lookup returns CDR1 ENHRY and CDR2 SYGVKD. The CDR3 loop is CATEDRDGSPLHF. The CDR3 DNA reads as TGTGCCACCGAGGACAGGGACGGTTCACCCCTCCACTTT.

The J gene is TRBJ1-6, the V gene TRBV6-5; D is perhaps TRBD1 (5 bases). This CDR3 has 16 amino acids. Trimming took 0 bases from V and 4 from J, leaving 10 bases between them. The germline gives CDR1 MNHEY, CDR2 SVGAGI. The CDR3 DNA reads as TGTGCCAGCAGTTACTCTTCCGGGACTTATAATTCACCCCTCCACTTT. Its translation: CASSYSSGTYNSPLHF.

CDR3: CASSVGTGGTNEKLFF. CDR3 nucleotides: TGTGCCAGCAGCGTAGGGACGGGGGGAACTAATGAAAAACTGTTTTTT. V and J are TRBV9 and TRBJ1-4, with a possible D match to TRBD1 (5 bases). The CDR3 sequence is 16 residues long. Per the germline V gene, CDR1 is SGDLS and CDR2 is YYNGEE. V lost 0 bases and J lost 1, with 10 bases in between.

The V call is TRBV10-3, the J call TRBJ2-7; 14 bases agree with TRBD2. J lost 0 bases, V lost 3 bases, and 7 bases had no gene match. CDR3 length: 18 amino acids. Germline CDR1 is ENHRY and CDR2 is SYGVKD. CDR3 DNA: TGTGCCATCAGTGATACCGGGACTAGCGGGGGTAGCTCCTACGAGCAGTACGTC. The encoded protein is CAISDTGTSGGSSYEQYV.

The V call is TRBV2, the J call TRBJ1-4, with 7 bases matching TRBD1. CDR3 length: 14 amino acids. Germline-derived CDR1 and CDR2 are SNHLY and FYNNEI. Losses at the gene ends were 8 bases for V and 3 bases for J; bases not matched to a gene: 6. The CDR3 coding sequence is TGTGCCAGCGTCCCGGGACAGCCTAATGAAAAACTGTTTTTT. Its translation is CASVPGQPNEKLFF. Using reference TRBV2 and TRBJ1-4 for the parts outside the CDR3, the full variable domain is EPEVTQTPSHQVTQMGQEVILRCVPISNHLYFYWYRQILGQKVEFLVSFYNNEISEKSEIFDDQFSVERPDGSNFTLKIRSTKLEDSAMYFCASVPGQPNEKLFFGSGTQLSVL.

The chain joins TRBV5-1 to TRBJ2-5; 10 bases match TRBD2. The CDR3 runs to 15 residues. V was pared by 7 bases and J by 3 bases, with 9 bases of the junction left unmatched. CDR1 is SGHRS and CDR2 is YFSETQ in the germline V gene. DNA of the CDR3: TGCGCCAGCCATACCACTAGCGGGGCTAAAGAGACCCAGTACTTC. This gives the protein CASHTTSGAKETQYF.

The chain couples TRBV28 to TRBJ2-1, with D perhaps matching TRBD2 (6 bases). The V gene lost 4 bases and the J gene lost 5 bases, with 18 bases spanning the gap. CDR3 size: 16 residues. Germline V CDR1 and CDR2: MDHEN, SYDVKM. The CDR3 is CASSSRGGLVHNEQFF. The CDR3 coding sequence is TGTGCCAGCAGTTCGCGTGGAGGGTTGGTCCACAATGAGCAGTTCTTC.

This clone appeared a single time. The chain joins TRBV7-9 to TRBJ1-3, with TRBD1 matching 8 bases. The J segment lost 1 base and the V segment lost 6 bases, leaving 11 bases of the junction unmatched. The germline CDR1 and CDR2 sequences are SEHNR and FQNEAQ (reference sequence). The CDR3 loop spans 17 amino acids. CDR3 nucleotide sequence: TGTGCCAGCAGTGCCGCAGGGGGCGCATCTTCTGGAAACACCATATATTTT. It codes for CASSAAGGASSGNTIYF.

The rearrangement joins TRBV10-3 to TRBJ2-2; 7 nucleotides line up with TRBD2. Germline lookup yields CDR1 ENHRY and CDR2 SYGVKD. Losses at the gene ends were 6 bases for V and 4 bases for J; bases not matched to a gene: 8. The CDR3 has 15 residues. The CDR3 DNA reads as TGTGCCATCAGATCGGTAGCGGGTGCCACCGGGGAGCTGTTTTTT. Translating gives CAIRSVAGATGELFF.

The chain employs TRBV24-1 and TRBJ2-2; D might be TRBD1 (6 bases). V lost 2 bases to trimming and J lost 2 bases, with 14 bases between them. The CDR3 runs 17 residues. From germline, CDR1 is KGHDR and CDR2 SFDVKD. The CDR3 DNA reads as TGTGCCACCAGTGATTCCCCCGGGACACATAACACCGGGGAGCTGTTTTTT. This sequence encodes CATSDSPGTHNTGELFF.

V usage is TRBV30 and J usage is TRBJ1-6; TRBD1 aligns across 10 bases. CDR1 and CDR2 (germline): GTSNPN, SVGIG (reference sequence). The CDR3 sequence is 14 residues long. The V and J ends lost 3 bases and 9 bases, in that order; junction bases with no gene match: 5. CDR3 region: CAWSPDRGGSPLHF. The CDR3 bases are TGTGCCTGGAGCCCGGACAGGGGGGGTTCACCCCTCCACTTT.

In its sample, this clone was seen a few times. The chain employs TRBV19 and TRBJ1-2; a weak D match, TRBD1 (6 bases). CDR3 length: 15 amino acids. Germline loops: CDR1 LNHDA, CDR2 SQIVND (reference sequence). The V end lost 5 bases, the J end lost 0 bases, and 13 bases lay between the germline ends. The DNA for the CDR3 is TGTGCCAGTAGTTCTACAGGGCGCCCTAACTATGGCTACACCTTC. This codes for CASSSTGRPNYGYTF.

The rearrangement uses TRBV27 and TRBJ1-2; D is undetermined. V was pared by 4 bases and J by 1 base, with 7 bases between. CDR3 length: 13 amino acids. Looked up from germline, CDR1 is MNHEY and CDR2 is SMNVEV (reference sequence). The CDR3 DNA reads TGTGCCAGCAGTTCGCAGAATAACTATGGCTACACCTTC. This gives the protein CASSSQNNYGYTF.